A single sample gave rise to the 32 T cell receptor beta chains below, sequenced in a study of CD8 T cells in Susac syndrome. RNA was extracted with the RNeasy kit, and a quantity of about 0.45 to 1 ug was reverse transcribed using random hexamers. A single record per CDR3 protein comes from TCRdb applying MiXCR to the immunoSEQ multiplex PCR reads. This table has approximately 300,000 distinct CDR3 sequences, 85% appearing once. The sample comprised CD8+ T cells from PBMCs. All receptors derive from a human donor with multiple sclerosis.

The chain has TRBV24-1 and TRBJ2-2, with unresolved D. This CDR3 has 15 residues. The V end lost 2 bases, the J end lost 5 bases, and 11 bases lay between the germline ends. Germline V gene sequence: CDR1 KGHDR, CDR2 SFDVKD. The CDR3 nucleotides read TGTGCCACCAGTGATTCCGGACCCCGGACCGGGGAGCTGTTTTTT. Protein product: CATSDSGPRTGELFF.

The chain has TRBV5-6 and TRBJ2-7; 10 bases align to TRBD2. J gave up 7 bases and V 0 bases, and 10 bases lay outside the gene matches. Germline V gene lookup returns CDR1 SGHDT and CDR2 YYEEEE. The CDR3 contains 16 residues. CDR3 loop: CASSLELAGPVGEQYF. CDR3 nucleotides: TGTGCCAGCAGCTTGGAACTAGCGGGACCGGTTGGGGAGCAGTACTTC.

The chain recombines TRBV7-8 with TRBJ1-4; 10 bases map to TRBD1. Germline assignment: CDR1 SGHVS and CDR2 FQNEAQ. Losses at the gene ends were 3 bases for V and 6 bases for J; bases not matched to a gene: 4. This CDR3 contains 15 residues. The CDR3 here is CASSFMGQGHEKLFF. CDR3 DNA sequence: TGTGCCAGCAGCTTTATGGGACAGGGGCATGAAAAACTGTTTTTT.

The gene calls are TRBV25-1 and TRBJ1-5, with D tentatively TRBD1 (6 bases). The CDR3 runs to 15 residues. The germline gives CDR1 MGHDK, CDR2 SYGVNS. V lost 6 bases, J lost 1 base, and 13 bases lay in between. CDR3 coding DNA: TGTGCCAGCAGGGGGGGGCTAGAAAGCAATCAGCCCCAGCATTTT. Its translation is CASRGGLESNQPQHF.

This clonotype was found a few times. V and J are TRBV24-1 and TRBJ2-3; D unclear. The CDR3 is 15 residues long. Trimming removed 2 bases from V and 5 bases from J, with 13 bases in between. Germline CDR1 KGHDR, CDR2 SFDVKD. The CDR3 is CATSDYTLSGDTQYF. Written as DNA, the CDR3 is TGTGCCACCAGTGATTACACCTTAAGTGGAGATACGCAGTATTTT.

Concerning this clonotype: One end of the junction does not line up with germline, which may come from a read error. The rearrangement uses TRBV19 and TRBJ1-1; D call uncertain. Germline V gene lookup returns CDR1 LNHDA and CDR2 SQIVND (reference sequence). The CDR3 has 12 amino acids. The DNA of the CDR3 is TGTGCGAGTAAGGGCGGAGGCACTGAAGCTTTCTTT. Amino acid sequence: CASKGGGTEAFF.

The J gene is TRBJ2-1, the V gene TRBV27, with 8 bases matching TRBD2. The CDR3 totals 16 residues. The germline V gene encodes CDR1 MNHEY and CDR2 SMNVEV (reference sequence). The V and J ends lost 5 bases and 9 bases, in that order; junction bases with no gene match: 15. CDR3 nucleotide sequence: TGTGCCAGCAGTACAAGGACTAGCTCAGCGTTTGCTGAGCAGTTCTTC. Its protein product is CASSTRTSSAFAEQFF.

The DNA of the CDR3 is TGTGCCAGCAGTTTATCGGATTTACAGGTGGGGTATGAGCAGTTCTTC. This codes for CASSLSDLQVGYEQFF. This sequence joins TRBV28 and TRBJ2-1; TRBD1 might be the D (5 bases). The V gene's germline CDR1 is MDHEN and CDR2 SYDVKM. This CDR3 is built from 16 residues. The V end was cut by 1 base, the J end by 8 bases, with 18 bases between.

The chain recombines TRBV4-2 with TRBJ1-1; perhaps TRBD1 as D (5 bases). Germline assignment: CDR1 LGHNA and CDR2 YNFKEQ. This CDR3 comprises 12 residues. The V end lost 8 bases, the J end lost 4 bases, and 11 bases lay between the germline ends. The CDR3 coding sequence is TGTGCCAGCTACGGGGGGGGCACTGAAGCTTTCTTT. The encoded protein is CASYGGGTEAFF.

The J gene is TRBJ1-1, the V gene TRBV28; D is unresolved. Trimming pared 5 bases from V and 5 bases from J, leaving 12 bases between. Per germline, CDR1 MDHEN and CDR2 SYDVKM. This CDR3 is 13 amino acids long. The CDR3 region has the DNA TGTGCCAGCAGTATCCTATCCGGGACTGAAGCTTTCTTT. Its translation is CASSILSGTEAFF.

The rearrangement links TRBV12-3 or TRBV12-4 to TRBJ2-7, with 8 bases aligning to TRBD2. V trimming: 5 bases; J trimming: 7 bases; junction bases outside the gene matches: 4. The CDR3 spans 12 residues. This chain's CDR3 is CASSQPGGEQYF. Here the CDR3 DNA reads TGTGCCAGCAGTCAACCGGGAGGGGAGCAGTACTTC.

The chain links TRBV19 to TRBJ1-1; the D gene is possibly TRBD1 (6 bases). This CDR3 contains 13 residues. Germline CDR1 is LNHDA and CDR2 is SQIVND (reference sequence). V was shortened by 4 bases and J by 4 bases, with 10 bases between the two germline ends. The CDR3 bases are TGTGCCAGTAGTACAGGGGCGGTCACTGAAGCTTTCTTT. Protein product: CASSTGAVTEAFF.

V is TRBV7-9 and J is TRBJ1-2; no clear D. The CDR3 is 18 amino acids. The germline V gene has CDR1 SEHNR and CDR2 FQNEAQ (reference sequence). The V end lost 0 bases, the J end lost 8 bases, and 25 bases lay between the germline ends. The CDR3 DNA sequence: TGTGCCAGCAGCTTAGCGCCCGGATCTTCACCTCATTATCAGGGCTACACCTTC. Protein sequence: CASSLAPGSSPHYQGYTF. The full variable domain, completed using reference TRBV7-9 and TRBJ1-2, is DTGVSQNPRHKITKRGQNVTFRCDPISEHNRLYWYRQTLGQGPEFLTYFQNEAQLEKSRLLSDRFSAERPKGSFSTLEIQRTEQGDSAMYLCASSLAPGSSPHYQGYTFGSGTRLTVV.

V is TRBV7-2 and J is TRBJ2-1; D remains ambiguous. The CDR3 is 15 residues long. Germline V CDR1 and CDR2: SGHTA, FQGNSA. Trimming took 0 bases from V and 5 from J, leaving 11 bases between them. CDR3 nucleotides: TGTGCCAGCAGCTTAGCAGGCCAGAACCACAATGAGCAGTTCTTC. This gives the protein CASSLAGQNHNEQFF.

The chain uses TRBV9 and TRBJ2-1; unclear D gene. V lost 1 base and J 8 bases, leaving 7 bases between the germline ends. In germline, CDR1 is SGDLS, CDR2 YYNGEE. This CDR3 spans 12 amino acids. The DNA of the CDR3 is TGTGCCAGCAGCGTATATGGGTATGAGCAGTTCTTC. Its protein is CASSVYGYEQFF.

J is TRBJ2-7 and V is TRBV2; a weak D match, TRBD1 (6 bases). Trimming removed 5 bases at V and 3 bases at J, with 17 bases between. CDR3 length equals 15 residues. Germline V gives CDR1 SNHLY, CDR2 FYNNEI. This CDR3 is CASSLSQGIGYEQYF. CDR3 in DNA: TGTGCCAGCAGTTTATCACAGGGTATCGGCTACGAGCAGTACTTC.

The chain employs TRBV27 and TRBJ2-4, with D tentatively TRBD1 (5 bases). The CDR3 is made up of 17 amino acids. The germline V and J ends were trimmed by 3 bases and 3 bases, with 18 bases remaining between them. The germline V gene has CDR1 MNHEY and CDR2 SMNVEV (reference sequence). The CDR3 reads CASSLYWGGSGKNIQYF. The CDR3 bases are TGTGCCAGCAGTTTGTATTGGGGCGGATCGGGCAAAAACATTCAGTACTTC.

This clonotype was counted at least ten times. This rearrangement joins TRBV9 to TRBJ2-3; the D gene is possibly TRBD2 (5 bases). This CDR3 is built from 15 residues. In germline, CDR1 is SGDLS, CDR2 YYNGEE. V was shortened by 0 bases and J by 2 bases, with 10 bases between the two germline ends. CDR3 DNA: TGTGCCAGCAGCGTAGTCCCTAGCCCCACAGATACGCAGTATTTT. Protein sequence: CASSVVPSPTDTQYF.

The J gene is TRBJ2-7, the V gene TRBV3-1; D may be TRBD2 (6 bases). The germline gives CDR1 LGHDT, CDR2 YNNKEL (reference sequence). The ends were cut back, 1 base at V and 3 bases at J, with 16 bases in the middle. The CDR3 covers 16 residues. CDR3 protein: CASSQVIREEGYEQYF. In nucleotides, the CDR3 is TGTGCCAGCAGCCAAGTTATCAGGGAGGAGGGCTACGAGCAGTACTTC.

This clonotype appeared once. J is TRBJ2-1 and V is TRBV10-3; TRBD2 aligns across 13 bases. V lost 4 bases and J lost 5; bases outside the gene matches: 5. CDR3 length equals 16 residues. Germline V gene data show CDR1 as ENHRY and CDR2 as SYGVKD. CDR3 sequence: CAISGALAGGDNEQFF. CDR3 bases: TGTGCCATCAGTGGGGCACTAGCGGGAGGGGACAATGAGCAGTTCTTC.

The chain recombines TRBV15 with TRBJ2-7; TRBD2 matches at 10 bases. In germline, CDR1 is LNHNV, CDR2 YYDKDF (reference sequence). Germline trimming cut 8 bases from V and 2 bases from J; bases unmatched to any gene: 12. There are 16 residues in the CDR3. CDR3 amino acids: CATLPGGLAETYEQYF. CDR3 coding DNA: TGTGCCACCCTTCCGGGCGGACTAGCGGAGACCTACGAGCAGTACTTC.

The chain recombines TRBV12-3 or TRBV12-4 with TRBJ2-4; TRBD2 matches 12 bases. Losses at the gene ends were 5 bases for V and 0 bases for J; bases not matched to a gene: 11. There are 19 residues in the CDR3. CDR3 region: CASSPGLAGRELAKNIQYF. CDR3 DNA sequence: TGTGCCAGCAGTCCCGGACTAGCGGGACGTGAGTTAGCCAAAAACATTCAGTACTTC.

V and J are TRBV28 and TRBJ2-7; unclear D gene. The CDR3 totals 13 residues. Germline CDR1 and CDR2: MDHEN and SYDVKM. V lost 3 bases to trimming and J lost 5 bases, with 11 bases between them. The CDR3 loop is CASSFGLFDEQYF. The CDR3 DNA is TGTGCCAGCAGTTTTGGTTTATTCGACGAGCAGTACTTC.

The gene calls are TRBV20-1 and TRBJ1-1; TRBD1 is a possible D gene (6 bases). V lost 6 bases and J 0 bases, leaving 11 bases between the germline ends. The germline V gene encodes CDR1 DFQATT and CDR2 SNEGSKA (reference sequence). The CDR3 has 13 residues. CDR3 sequence (DNA): TGCAGTGCCGGAGGGGGGATGAACACTGAAGCTTTCTTT. It codes for CSAGGGMNTEAFF.

The rearrangement uses TRBV4-2 and TRBJ1-1; D is unclear. The germline V and J ends were trimmed by 2 bases and 6 bases, with 13 bases remaining between them. The CDR3 covers 14 residues. Germline CDR1 and CDR2: LGHNA and YNFKEQ. CDR3 loop: CASSQTGGRSEAFF. The CDR3 nucleotides are TGTGCCAGCAGCCAAACTGGTGGCCGATCTGAAGCTTTCTTT.

This chain links TRBV19 with TRBJ2-1, with 10 bases that match TRBD2. V lost 4 bases and J lost 7; bases outside the gene matches: 13. CDR3 length: 17 residues. In germline, CDR1 is LNHDA, CDR2 SQIVND (reference sequence). CDR3 amino acids: CASSTHSELAGTNEQFF. The CDR3 DNA is TGTGCCAGTAGTACTCACTCGGAACTAGCGGGGACGAATGAGCAGTTCTTC. Full variable domain (remainder filled in from reference TRBV19 and TRBJ2-1): DGGITQSPKYLFRKEGQNVTLSCEQNLNHDAMYWYRQDPGQGLRLIYYSQIVNDFQKGDIAEGYSVSREKKESFPLTVTSAQKNPTAFYLCASSTHSELAGTNEQFFGPGTRLTVL.

Remarks on this clonotype: An end of the junction does not agree with germline; a read error may underlie this. The chain recombines TRBV30 with TRBJ2-2, with D maybe TRBD2 (5 bases). The CDR3 runs 14 residues. Germline CDR1 reads GTSNPN; CDR2 reads SVGIG (reference sequence). The CDR3 bases are TGTGCCTGGAGTGTTCTGGGAAAACACCGGGGAGCTGTTTTT. Its protein is CAWSVLGKHRGAVF.

The chain recombines TRBV19 with TRBJ2-5; tentatively, D is TRBD1 (6 bases). Germline V CDR1 and CDR2: LNHDA, SQIVND (reference sequence). The CDR3 sequence is 13 residues long. V was trimmed by 5 bases and J by 4 bases, leaving 11 bases between them. CDR3 protein: CASSGGWGETQYF. The CDR3, as DNA: TGTGCCAGTAGTGGGGGCTGGGGAGAGACCCAGTACTTC.

The V and J genes are TRBV20-1 and TRBJ1-1; D gene uncertain. In germline, CDR1 is DFQATT, CDR2 SNEGSKA (reference sequence). This CDR3 contains 14 residues. V was clipped by 5 bases and J by 0 bases, with 13 bases between them. The CDR3 DNA is TGCAGTGCTTCCCAGATGTACATGAACACTGAAGCTTTCTTT. It yields the protein CSASQMYMNTEAFF.

In nucleotides, the CDR3 is TGTGCCACAGCGGATGGGGGAGAACGCCACGAGCAGTACTTC. Translating it yields CATADGGERHEQYF. The chain is built from TRBV15 and TRBJ2-7; D tentatively fits TRBD1 or TRBD2 (5 bases each). CDR1 and CDR2 from the germline V gene are LNHNV and YYDKDF (reference sequence). V dropped 9 bases and J dropped 5 bases, with 20 bases sitting between them. The CDR3 loop spans 14 amino acids.

This chain uses TRBV6-4 with TRBJ2-1; D is ambiguous. Germline-derived CDR1 and CDR2 are MRHNA and SNTAGT. This CDR3 has 13 residues. V lost 2 bases to trimming and J lost 4 bases, with 6 bases between them. The CDR3 bases are TGTGCCAGCAGTGACGGTCTTTACAATGAGCAGTTCTTC. This sequence encodes CASSDGLYNEQFF.

The chain carries TRBV6-2 or TRBV6-3 and TRBJ1-5; unclear D gene. The CDR3 is made up of 14 amino acids. V dropped 7 bases and J dropped 5 bases, with 15 bases sitting between them. Germline assignment: CDR1 MNHEY and CDR2 SVGEGT. The CDR3 coding sequence is TGTGCCAGCAACTTATACAGCTCGGATCAGCCCCAGCATTTT. This codes for CASNLYSSDQPQHF.